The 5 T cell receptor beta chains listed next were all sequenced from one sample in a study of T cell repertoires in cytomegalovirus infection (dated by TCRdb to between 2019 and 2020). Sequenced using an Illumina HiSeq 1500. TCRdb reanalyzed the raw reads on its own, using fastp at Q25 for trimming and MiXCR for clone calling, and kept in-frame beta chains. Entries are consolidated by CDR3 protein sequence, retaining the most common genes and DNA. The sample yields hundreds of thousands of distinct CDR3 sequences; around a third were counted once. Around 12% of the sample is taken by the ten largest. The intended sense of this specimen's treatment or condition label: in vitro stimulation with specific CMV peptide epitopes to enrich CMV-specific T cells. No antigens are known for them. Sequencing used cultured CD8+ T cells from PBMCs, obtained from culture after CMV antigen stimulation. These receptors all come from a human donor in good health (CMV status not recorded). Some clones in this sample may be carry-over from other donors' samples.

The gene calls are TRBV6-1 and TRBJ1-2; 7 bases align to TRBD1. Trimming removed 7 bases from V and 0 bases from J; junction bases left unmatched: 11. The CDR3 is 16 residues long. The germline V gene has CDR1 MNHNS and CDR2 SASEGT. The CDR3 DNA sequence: TGTGCCAGCAAAGATGACAGGGTGTTTTCTAACTATGGCTACACCTTC. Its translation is CASKDDRVFSNYGYTF.

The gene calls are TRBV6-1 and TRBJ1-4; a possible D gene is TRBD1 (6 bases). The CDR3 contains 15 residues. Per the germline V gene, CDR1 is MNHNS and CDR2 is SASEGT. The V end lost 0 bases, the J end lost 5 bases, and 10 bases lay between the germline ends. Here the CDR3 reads CASSEARGWNEKLFF. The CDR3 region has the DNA TGTGCCAGCAGTGAAGCTAGGGGGTGGAATGAAAAACTGTTTTTT.

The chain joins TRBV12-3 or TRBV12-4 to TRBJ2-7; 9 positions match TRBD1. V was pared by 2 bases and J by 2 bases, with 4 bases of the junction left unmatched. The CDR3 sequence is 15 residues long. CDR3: CASSLSWDRAYEQYF. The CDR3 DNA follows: TGTGCCAGCAGTTTATCATGGGACAGGGCCTACGAGCAGTACTTC.

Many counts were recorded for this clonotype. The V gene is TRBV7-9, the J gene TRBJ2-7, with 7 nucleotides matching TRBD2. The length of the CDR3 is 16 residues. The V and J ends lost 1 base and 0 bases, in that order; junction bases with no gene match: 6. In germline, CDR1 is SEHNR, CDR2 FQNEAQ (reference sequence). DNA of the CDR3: TGTGCCAGCAGCTTAGATCGGGGAGGGCGCTCCTACGAGCAGTACTTC. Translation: CASSLDRGGRSYEQYF.

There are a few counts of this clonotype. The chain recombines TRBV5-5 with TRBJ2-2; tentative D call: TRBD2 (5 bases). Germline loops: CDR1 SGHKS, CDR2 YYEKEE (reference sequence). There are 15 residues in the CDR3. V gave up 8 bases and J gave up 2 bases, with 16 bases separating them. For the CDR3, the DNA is TGTGCCAGGCGGGTATACGGAGGAAACACCGGGGAGCTGTTTTTT. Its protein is CARRVYGGNTGELFF.